This TCR beta chain was recovered during a study of T cells in Graves' hyperthyroidism and ophthalmopathy. In the case of this clonotype: Sequence at one end of the junction differs from germline and may be a read error.

RNA transcripts yielded amplified TCR beta CDR3 regions. The TCR CDR3 was amplified in a first-round RT-PCR using the HTBI primer set. TCRdb recomputed calls from the multiplex PCR reads with MiXCR, one row per CDR3 protein. The sample lists roughly 180,000 distinct CDR3 sequences, over 7.5% occurring once. The sequenced sample consisted of blood. The sequence came from a woman between 18 and 30 years old with Graves' hyperthyroidism that later progressed to Graves' ophthalmopathy.

CDR3 amino acids: CASGQDQTRGLYGYTF. CDR3 nucleotide sequence: TGCGCCAGCGGCCAAGATCAGACCAGGGGGCTCTATGGCTACACCTTC. The V call is TRBV4-1, the J call TRBJ1-2; TRBD1 matches at 8 bases. The CDR3 is 16 amino acids. Germline V lookup: CDR1 MGHRA, CDR2 YSYEKL.